A selection of T cell receptor beta chains follows, all from one sample in a study of blood T cell repertoires in COVID-19. The data were produced by immunoSEQ multiplex PCR, yet TCRdb's version contains in-frame clones alone and is incomplete. The table has 300,000 or so clones, 80% to 90% seen once. Material for sequencing was peripheral blood. These TCRs come from a woman between 35 and 50 years old who had recovered from COVID-19. The CDR3 runs from the conserved cysteine through the conserved F or W. Each record gives: V gene, D gene, J gene, clone size, CDR3 protein, CDR3 DNA. A D gene is named only where the DNA matches it firmly. The size entry is marked missing in some rows and otherwise reads once, few, many or a size class.

TRBV18	TRBD1	TRBJ1-2	-	CASSPPLGAGGYYGYTF	TGTGCCAGCTCACCCCCCTTGGGGGCAGGGGGCTACTATGGCTACACCTTC
TRBV9	TRBD2	TRBJ2-2	-	CASRFPERGDTGELFF	TGTGCCAGCAGGTTTCCGGAGCGGGGGGACACCGGGGAGCTGTTTTTT
TRBV5-1	TRBD2	TRBJ2-5	-	CASSGRLAQETQYF	TGCGCCAGCAGCGGTCGACTAGCGCAAGAGACCCAGTACTTC
TRBV5-1	TRBD2	TRBJ2-1	few	CASSKTSGGTYNEQFF	TGCGCCAGCAGCAAGACTAGCGGGGGGACATACAATGAGCAGTTCTTC
TRBV29-1	-	TRBJ1-2	-	CSVDRPGAYGYTF	TGCAGCGTTGACAGACCGGGTGCTTATGGCTACACCTTC
TRBV6-2/TRBV6-3	-	TRBJ1-6	-	CASSYSAGSYNSPLHF	TGTGCCAGCAGTTACTCCGCCGGGTCCTATAATTCACCCCTCCACTTT
TRBV19	-	TRBJ2-3	-	CASSRLGEGDTQYF	TGTGCCAGTAGTAGACTAGGGGAAGGAGATACGCAGTATTTT
TRBV3-1/TRBV3-2	-	TRBJ1-4	-	CASSQDLTEKLFF	TGTGCCAGCAGCCAAGATCTAACGGAAAAACTGTTTTTT
TRBV30	-	TRBJ2-3	once	CAWRKIGTSTDTQYF	TGTGCCTGGAGGAAGATAGGGACTAGCACAGATACGCAGTATTTT
TRBV19	-	TRBJ1-6	-	CASSLAGNNSPLHF	TGTGCCAGTAGCTTGGCAGGGAATAATTCACCCCTCCACTTT
TRBV14	-	TRBJ2-5	once	CASSHIGAVETQYF	TGTGCCAGCAGCCATATAGGGGCTGTGGAGACCCAGTACTTC
TRBV5-1	-	TRBJ2-2	-	CASSLRSAGRNTGELFF	TGCGCCAGCAGCTTGAGAAGTGCAGGGCGCAACACCGGGGAGCTGTTTTTT
TRBV19	TRBD1	TRBJ2-1	once	CASRDRGWMAYNEQFF	TGTGCCAGTAGGGACAGGGGGTGGATGGCCTACAATGAGCAGTTCTTC
TRBV4-2	TRBD1	TRBJ2-2	-	CASSQRQGPGELFF	TGTGCCAGCAGCCAACGACAGGGGCCCGGGGAGCTGTTTTTT
TRBV2	TRBD1	TRBJ2-5	-	CASSGQGVRETQYF	TGTGCCAGCAGTGGACAGGGAGTACGAGAGACCCAGTACTTC
TRBV19	-	TRBJ1-2	-	CASSTTGNYGYTF	TGTGCCAGTAGTACAACAGGGAACTATGGCTACACCTTC
TRBV19	TRBD1	TRBJ1-5	few	CASSQGGRGNQPQHF	TGTGCCAGTAGCCAGGGGGGAAGGGGCAATCAGCCCCAGCATTTT
TRBV6-6	TRBD1	TRBJ1-2	-	CASSYPTGGYGYTF	TGTGCCAGCAGTTACCCGACAGGGGGTTATGGCTACACCTTC
TRBV2	-	TRBJ1-2	few	CASTLGPPGVGYTF	TGTGCCAGCACCCTCGGACCGCCCGGGGTTGGCTACACCTTC
TRBV7-9	TRBD1	TRBJ1-4	few	CASSSGTGAEKLFF	TGTGCCAGCAGCTCCGGGACAGGGGCTGAAAAACTGTTTTTT
TRBV6-2/TRBV6-3	-	TRBJ1-2	-	CASSYPVGPNYGYTF	TGTGCCAGCAGTTACCCCGTGGGGCCTAACTATGGCTACACCTTC
TRBV30	TRBD1	TRBJ2-2	few	CAWTVTGTGDTGELFF	TGTGCCTGGACAGTAACCGGGACAGGGGACACCGGGGAGCTGTTTTTT
TRBV11-2	TRBD2	TRBJ2-1	-	CASSLRGLADNEQFF	TGTGCCAGCAGCTTAAGAGGGCTAGCGGATAATGAGCAGTTCTTC
TRBV6-6	-	TRBJ1-6	-	CASTNTGDYNSPLHF	TGTGCCAGCACAAACACCGGAGATTATAATTCACCCCTCCACTTT
TRBV3-1/TRBV3-2	TRBD1	TRBJ2-3	-	CASSPTGQGRHTQYF	TGTGCCAGCAGCCCAACGGGACAGGGTCGTCATACGCAGTATTTT
TRBV5-1	-	TRBJ1-5	-	CASSPQRGQPQHF	TGCGCCAGCAGCCCCCAGAGGGGGCAGCCCCAGCATTTT
TRBV20-1	-	TRBJ2-7	-	CSAQSRNEQYF	TGCAGTGCCCAATCGAGGAACGAGCAGTACTTC
TRBV21-1	-	TRBJ1-2	-	CASIDRGKGYGYTF	TGTGCCAGCATCGACAGGGGGAAGGGCTATGGCTACACCTTC
TRBV19	TRBD1	TRBJ1-5	-	CASSIWGTGVGQPQHF	TGTGCCAGTAGTATTTGGGGGACAGGGGTAGGTCAGCCCCAGCATTTT
TRBV4-3	TRBD1	TRBJ1-2	-	CASSQEMKGQGDYTF	TGCGCCAGCAGCCAAGAAATGAAGGGACAGGGCGACTACACCTTC
TRBV4-3	-	TRBJ1-1	-	CASSQGWRGTNTEAFF	TGCGCCAGCAGCCAAGGGTGGCGGGGGACGAACACTGAAGCTTTCTTT
TRBV6-1	-	TRBJ1-1	-	CASSEVWAGQNTEAFF	TGTGCCAGCAGTGAAGTCTGGGCCGGACAGAACACTGAAGCTTTCTTT
TRBV11-2	TRBD2	TRBJ2-5	once	CASSQLAGGQETQYF	TGTGCCAGCAGCCAACTAGCGGGGGGGCAAGAGACCCAGTACTTC
TRBV14	TRBD1	TRBJ2-7	-	CASSRGTGWYEQYF	TGTGCCAGCAGCCGCGGGACAGGGTGGTACGAGCAGTACTTC
TRBV2	-	TRBJ1-6	-	CASSATSSYNSPLHF	TGTGCCAGCAGTGCCACGAGCTCCTATAATTCACCCCTCCACTTT
TRBV10-1	-	TRBJ2-2	few	CASSRDSTGELFF	TGCGCCAGCAGCAGGGATAGCACCGGGGAGCTGTTTTTT